The TCR beta chain under discussion was sequenced for a study of molecular identifiers for immune sequencing clone quantification. This clonotype was counted many times. Both previously described methods and listed TCR primers were employed to make bulk TCR libraries. Each CDR3 protein is one row after TCRdb ran MiXCR on the PCR reads. This sample has 550,000 to 750,000 distinct CDR3 sequences, with just under 20% found just once. The CDR3 extends over 13 amino acids. Trimming took 3 bases from V and 0 from J, leaving 9 bases between them. CDR1 and CDR2 from the germline V gene are DFQATT and SNEGSKA (reference sequence).

The receptor comes from a human donor in good health. Some libraries in this study had Jurkat cell RNA spiked in. J is TRBJ2-7 and V is TRBV20-1, with D possibly matching TRBD2 (5 bases). The sample consisted of naive CD8+ T cells from blood, with Jurkat cell RNA spiked in. Specified subset: FACS-sorted CD8+CD4-CCR7+CD45RA+ naive T cells. The CDR3: CSASSRDSYEQYF. The CDR3 nucleotides read TGCAGTGCTAGCAGTCGGGACTCCTACGAGCAGTACTTC.